The 28 T cell receptor beta chains below all came from one sample that was sequenced in a study of Graves' ophthalmopathy and Graves' hyperthyroidism. Amplified material comprised TCR beta CDR3 regions derived from RNA transcripts. The workflow started with a first-round RT-PCR run with HTBI primers and then moved on to a second-round multiplex PCR. TCRdb re-derived calls from the multiplex PCR reads in MiXCR, one entry per CDR3 protein. Of a few hundred thousand distinct CDR3 sequences in the sample, approximately 15% were seen once. Sequenced: peripheral blood. Receptor source: a woman under 30 with stable Graves' hyperthyroidism.

This clonotype was seen many times. This chain joins TRBV20-1 and TRBJ1-1, with D perhaps TRBD1 (5 bases). CDR3 length equals 14 residues. V was clipped by 1 base and J by 1 base, with 10 bases between them. CDR1 is DFQATT and CDR2 is SNEGSKA in the germline V gene (reference sequence). The CDR3 loop reads CSARAGLSNTEAFF. In DNA, the CDR3 is TGCAGTGCTAGAGCGGGACTTTCGAACACTGAAGCTTTCTTT.

This clonotype was seen more than once but under ten times. V gene TRBV30 combines with J gene TRBJ1-2, with 10 bases fitting TRBD1. Germline values: CDR1 GTSNPN, CDR2 SVGIG (reference sequence). J gave up 4 bases and V 4 bases, and 9 bases lay outside the gene matches. The CDR3 sequence is 15 residues long. Written as DNA, the CDR3 is TGTGCCTGGAACTCCGGGACAGGGGTGGGCTATGGCTACACCTTC. Residues: CAWNSGTGVGYGYTF.

Many counts were recorded for this clonotype. The V gene is TRBV20-1, the J gene TRBJ2-7, with 11 bases aligning to TRBD2. CDR1 DFQATT and CDR2 SNEGSKA come from the germline V gene (reference sequence). This CDR3 spans 18 amino acids. Germline trimming cut 3 bases from V and 0 bases from J; bases unmatched to any gene: 13. The CDR3, as DNA: TGCAGTGCTAGCGCCCCCGGGACTAGCGGCTTCAGCTCCTACGAGCAGTACTTC. As protein: CSASAPGTSGFSSYEQYF.

On this clonotype itself: This may be a read error, as it is one base from a much larger clone. This chain links TRBV12-5 with TRBJ1-3; D not resolved. The CDR3 runs 13 residues. Looked up from germline, CDR1 is LGHNT and CDR2 is FRNRAP. The DNA for the CDR3 is TGTGCTAGTTGTTTCGGCAGAACGTACACCATATATTTT. It is translated as CASCFGRTYTIYF.

Turning to this clonotype: This may stem from a read error, because a much larger clone lies one nucleotide away. This chain connects TRBV12-3 or TRBV12-4 to TRBJ1-2; no clear D gene. Trimming removed 6 bases from V and 8 bases from J, with 16 bases in between. The CDR3 has 13 residues. As DNA, the CDR3 is TGTGCCAGCAGCGCTGAGGCAGTGCAGGGCTACACCTTC. This gives the protein CASSAEAVQGYTF.

This clonotype appeared many times. V usage is TRBV6-5 and J usage is TRBJ1-1; 9 bases line up with TRBD1. The CDR3 spans 16 residues. The V and J ends lost 0 bases and 4 bases, in that order; junction bases with no gene match: 6. Germline CDR1 reads MNHEY; CDR2 reads SVGAGI. The CDR3 DNA follows: TGTGCCAGCAGTTACTCGCCCGGGACAGGGCTCACTGAAGCTTTCTTT. Its translation is CASSYSPGTGLTEAFF.

The V and J genes are TRBV6-1 and TRBJ1-6; 9 bases fit TRBD1. The ends lost 6 bases at V and 7 bases at J; junction bases unmatched: 7. The CDR3 sequence is 15 residues long. Germline CDR1 MNHNS, CDR2 SASEGT. CDR3 protein: CASSHPGTGNSPLHF. The CDR3, as DNA: TGTGCCAGCAGCCATCCCGGGACAGGGAATTCACCCCTCCACTTT.

There are many counts of this clonotype. The chain couples TRBV11-3 to TRBJ2-7, with 14 bases aligning to TRBD2. This CDR3 has 16 amino acids. CDR1 is SGHNT, CDR2 YENEEA, per germline. V lost 5 bases to trimming and J lost 1 base; unmatched junction nucleotides: 4. Here the CDR3 DNA reads TGTGCCAGCAGCGCTTGGACTAGCGGGGGGTCCTACGAGCAGTACTTC. This gives the protein CASSAWTSGGSYEQYF.

This clonotype has ten or more counts. This chain links TRBV27 with TRBJ1-2; D might be TRBD1 (6 bases). V was pared by 6 bases and J by 4 bases, with 12 bases between. CDR1 is MNHEY, CDR2 SMNVEV, per germline (reference sequence). This CDR3 comprises 13 residues. CDR3 sequence (DNA): TGTGCCAGCAGCATAGACAGGAGCTATGGCTACACCTTC. Translated, it gives CASSIDRSYGYTF.

This clonotype was counted between two and nine times. Mismatch with germline at one junction end may stem from a read error. The chain couples TRBV12-3 or TRBV12-4 to TRBJ2-5, with 8 bases identical to TRBD1. The CDR3 is 16 amino acids. The CDR3 sequence: CASSLGLRQGQETKYF. CDR3 nucleotides: TGTGCCAGCAGTTTAGGGTTGCGACAGGGGCAAGAGACCAAGTACTTC.

As to this clonotype: Since a much larger clone is just one base distant, this may be a read error. No conserved phenylalanine or tryptophan ends this CDR3, so it is likely a read error. V gene TRBV19 combines with J gene TRBJ2-7, with 9 bases identical to TRBD1. Germline V gene lookup returns CDR1 LNHDA and CDR2 SQIVND (reference sequence). The CDR3 covers 14 residues. With 9 bases clipped from V and 2 bases from J, the junction kept 8 bases outside the gene matches. CDR3 amino acids: CASKPGQGPYEQYY. The CDR3 DNA is TGTGCCAGCAAACCGGGACAGGGCCCCTACGAGCAGTACTAC.

This clonotype was seen a single time. This may stem from a read error, because a much larger clone lies one nucleotide away. V and J are TRBV7-8 and TRBJ2-2, with 8 bases that match TRBD2. The CDR3 length is 16 residues. CDR1 is SGHVS, CDR2 FQNEAQ, per germline. DNA of the CDR3: TGTGCCAGCAGCCTCATAGCGGGGCTGAACACCGGGGAGCTGTTGTTT. Amino acids: CASSLIAGLNTGELLF.

This clonotype was observed many times. CDR3 sequence: CASSFTGVGGYTF. CDR3 sequence (DNA): TGTGCCAGCAGTTTCACAGGGGTGGGCGGCTACACCTTC. V and J are TRBV6-5 and TRBJ1-2; 7 nucleotides match TRBD1. CDR3 length equals 13 residues. The germline V gene has CDR1 MNHEY and CDR2 SVGAGI. Trimming removed 4 bases from V and 8 bases from J; junction bases left unmatched: 7.

CDR3 nucleotides: TGCAGTGCTACCGACACCGGGACAGTCTACGAGCAGTACTTC. Translation: CSATDTGTVYEQYF. This rearrangement joins TRBV20-1 to TRBJ2-7; 7 bases match TRBD1. The CDR3 is made up of 14 amino acids. The germline V gene encodes CDR1 DFQATT and CDR2 SNEGSKA (reference sequence). The V and J ends lost 4 bases and 3 bases, in that order; junction bases with no gene match: 9.

The chain joins TRBV19 to TRBJ1-1; a weak D match, TRBD1 (5 bases). Trimming stripped 1 base from V and 2 bases from J, with 11 bases between. Germline lookup yields CDR1 LNHDA and CDR2 SQIVND (reference sequence). The CDR3 length is 15 residues. The CDR3 coding sequence is TGTGCCAGTAGTATAGTGGGGCCTACTAACACTGAAGCTTTCTTT. It translates to CASSIVGPTNTEAFF.

About this clonotype: Relative to the germline gene, one junction end is altered; a read error may explain this. The gene calls are TRBV6-1 and TRBJ2-2; D might be TRBD2 (6 bases). Germline CDR1 is MNHNS and CDR2 is SASEGT. The CDR3 loop spans 15 amino acids. CDR3 sequence reads: CASRRAGLNTGELCF. DNA for the CDR3: TGTGCCAGCAGACGCGCGGGACTTAACACCGGGGAGCTGTGTTTT.

This clonotype has ten or more counts. The rearrangement joins TRBV4-1 to TRBJ2-5; D may be TRBD2 (5 bases). Deletions cut 0 bases from V and 2 bases from J, with 10 bases between. CDR1 is MGHRA, CDR2 YSYEKL, per germline. The CDR3 consists of 15 residues. The chain's CDR3 is CASSQERSGQETQYF. The CDR3 region has the DNA TGCGCCAGCAGCCAAGAACGGAGCGGTCAAGAGACCCAGTACTTC.

This clonotype was observed at least ten times. The chain combines TRBV15 with TRBJ1-2; maybe TRBD1 (5 bases). Trimming pared 4 bases from V and 4 bases from J, leaving 16 bases between. CDR3 length equals 15 residues. Germline CDR1 LNHNV, CDR2 YYDKDF (reference sequence). CDR3 loop: CATSKRSTDFYGYTF. The CDR3 region has the DNA TGTGCCACCAGCAAACGTTCGACAGACTTCTATGGCTACACCTTC.

This clonotype was recorded at least ten times. The CDR3 here is CSARMAGRGNSPLHF. CDR3 nucleotides: TGCAGTGCTAGAATGGCCGGGAGGGGTAATTCACCCCTCCACTTT. The rearrangement joins TRBV20-1 to TRBJ1-6; maybe TRBD1 (5 bases). CDR3 length: 15 residues. The germline gives CDR1 DFQATT, CDR2 SNEGSKA (reference sequence). V lost 2 bases and J lost 6, with 14 bases in between.

In its sample, this clonotype was seen many times. The chain uses TRBV6-2 or TRBV6-3 and TRBJ2-5; D is uncertain. Trimming removed 4 bases at V and 5 bases at J, with 5 bases between. CDR1 is MNHEY, CDR2 SVGEGT, per germline. This CDR3 is 11 amino acids long. The CDR3 spells CASSWKETQYF. CDR3 nucleotide sequence: TGTGCCAGCAGTTGGAAGGAGACCCAGTACTTC.

This clonotype appeared a few times. V and J are TRBV6-2 or TRBV6-3 and TRBJ1-1; the D is unclear. The CDR3 is 14 amino acids. The germline V and J ends were trimmed by 0 bases and 4 bases, with 9 bases remaining between them. Germline V CDR1 and CDR2: MNHEY, SVGEGT. CDR3 region: CASSYSNLGTEAFF. CDR3 coding DNA: TGTGCCAGCAGTTACTCTAACTTGGGCACTGAAGCTTTCTTT.

In this sample, this clonotype turned up many times. V is TRBV19 and J is TRBJ2-5; TRBD2 matches 7 bases. Looked up from germline, CDR1 is LNHDA and CDR2 is SQIVND (reference sequence). Losses at the gene ends were 5 bases for V and 0 bases for J; bases not matched to a gene: 6. The CDR3 loop spans 15 amino acids. DNA for the CDR3: TGTGCCAGTAGTCCGGGACTACCGTACCAAGAGACCCAGTACTTC. It encodes CASSPGLPYQETQYF.

This clonotype was seen ten or more times. V usage is TRBV27 and J usage is TRBJ2-5; the match to TRBD2 covers 7 bases. This CDR3 contains 14 residues. V lost 9 bases, J lost 4 bases, and 11 bases stayed unmatched. CDR1 is MNHEY and CDR2 is SMNVEV in the germline V gene (reference sequence). The CDR3 spells CASMRTGGGETQYF. The CDR3 DNA reads as TGTGCCAGTATGAGGACGGGGGGAGGAGAGACCCAGTACTTC.

In its sample, this clonotype was seen many times. The CDR3 spells CASSVAPTGTYGYTF. The CDR3 region has the DNA TGTGCCAGCAGTGTCGCCCCGACGGGTACCTATGGCTACACCTTC. This chain links TRBV6-1 with TRBJ1-2, with D uncertain. V gave up 4 bases and J gave up 4 bases, with 16 bases separating them. The V gene's germline CDR1 is MNHNS and CDR2 SASEGT. The CDR3 length is 15 residues.

This clonotype was found many times. The chain employs TRBV12-3 or TRBV12-4 and TRBJ1-2; no clear D. CDR3 length equals 13 residues. V was shortened by 6 bases and J by 4 bases, with 12 bases between the two germline ends. The CDR3 region is CASSPRAFYGYTF. Written as DNA, the CDR3 is TGTGCCAGCAGCCCCCGGGCCTTCTATGGCTACACCTTC.

At least ten counts were recorded for this clonotype. The V gene is TRBV11-2, the J gene TRBJ1-1; a possible D gene is TRBD1 (5 bases). V was cut by 0 bases and J by 1 base, with 24 bases left in between. This CDR3 region has 20 residues. The germline gives CDR1 SGHAT, CDR2 FQNNGV. CDR3 sequence reads: CASSLDNGVGQFAPNTEAFF. CDR3 bases: TGTGCCAGCAGCTTAGATAATGGTGTGGGGCAGTTCGCCCCGAACACTGAAGCTTTCTTT.

This clonotype was detected many times. The chain joins TRBV11-2 to TRBJ1-2, with D unclear. The CDR3 loop spans 15 amino acids. V lost 7 bases, J lost 5 bases, and 20 bases lay in between. Germline assignment: CDR1 SGHAT and CDR2 FQNNGV. The CDR3 DNA follows: TGTGCCAGCACCGAACCTGGAGGGCGAAAATATGGCTACACCTTC. Its translation is CASTEPGGRKYGYTF.

This clonotype occurred many times. This chain uses TRBV7-2 with TRBJ2-5, with D maybe TRBD2 (5 bases). The CDR3 extends over 15 amino acids. Germline-derived CDR1 and CDR2 are SGHTA and FQGNSA. V lost 4 bases, J lost 1 base, and 13 bases lay in between. The CDR3 region is CASSSYPGFQETQYF. Written as DNA, the CDR3 is TGTGCCAGCAGCTCCTATCCGGGATTCCAAGAGACCCAGTACTTC.